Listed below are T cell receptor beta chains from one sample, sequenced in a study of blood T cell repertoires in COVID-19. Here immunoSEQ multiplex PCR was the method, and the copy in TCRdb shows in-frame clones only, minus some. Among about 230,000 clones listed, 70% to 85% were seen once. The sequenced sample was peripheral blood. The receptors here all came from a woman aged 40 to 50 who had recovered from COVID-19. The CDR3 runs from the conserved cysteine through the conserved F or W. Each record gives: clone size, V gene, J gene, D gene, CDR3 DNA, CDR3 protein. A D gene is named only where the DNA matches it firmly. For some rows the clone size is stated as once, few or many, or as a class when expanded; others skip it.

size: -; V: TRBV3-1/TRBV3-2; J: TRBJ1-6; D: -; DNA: TGTGCCAGCAGCCAACCCCGACAAAATTCACCCCTCCACTTT; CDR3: CASSQPRQNSPLHF
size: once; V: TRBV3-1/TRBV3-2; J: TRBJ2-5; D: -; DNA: TGTGCCAGCACCCTAGGACAGTCCCAAGAGACCCAGTACTTC; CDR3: CASTLGQSQETQYF
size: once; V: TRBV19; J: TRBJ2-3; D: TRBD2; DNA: TGTGCCAGTAGAGGACTAGCGGCAGATACGCAGTATTTT; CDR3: CASRGLAADTQYF
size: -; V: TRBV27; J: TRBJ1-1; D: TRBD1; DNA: TGTGCCAGCAGGGAAACAGGGGCATTGACTGAAGCTTTCTTT; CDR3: CASRETGALTEAFF
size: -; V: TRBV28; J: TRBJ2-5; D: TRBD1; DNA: TGTGCCAGCACCCTACGGTCCCAGGGGGCCGGTGAGACCCAGTACTTC; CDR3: CASTLRSQGAGETQYF
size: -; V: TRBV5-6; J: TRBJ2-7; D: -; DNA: TGTGCCAGCAGCTTGACAGGAGGGAGCGAGCAGTACTTC; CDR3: CASSLTGGSEQYF
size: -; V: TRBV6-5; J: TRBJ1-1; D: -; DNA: TGTGCCAGCAGTTACTTTTCCGACATGAACACTGAAGCTTTCTTT; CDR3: CASSYFSDMNTEAFF
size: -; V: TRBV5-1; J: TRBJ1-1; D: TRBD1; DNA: TGCGCCAGCAGCCAGACAGGGAGTATCGCTGAAGCTTTCTTT; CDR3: CASSQTGSIAEAFF
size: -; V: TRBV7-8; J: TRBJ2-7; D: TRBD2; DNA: TGTGCCAGCAGCCCGACTAGCGGGGACCGCGAGCAGTACTTC; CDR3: CASSPTSGDREQYF
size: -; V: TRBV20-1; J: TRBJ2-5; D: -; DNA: TGCAGTGCTAGTACAGACAACCAAGAGACCCAGTACTTC; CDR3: CSASTDNQETQYF
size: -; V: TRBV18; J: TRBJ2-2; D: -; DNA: TGTGCCAGCTCCACGGCCGGGACAGGGGAGCTGTTTTTT; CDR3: CASSTAGTGELFF
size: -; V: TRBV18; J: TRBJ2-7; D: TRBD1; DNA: TGTGCCAGCTCATCACCGGGACAGGGCGTCTACGAGCAGTACTTC; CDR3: CASSSPGQGVYEQYF
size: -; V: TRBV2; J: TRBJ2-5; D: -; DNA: TGTGCCAGCAGTGGAATGGGGCAGGGGGGAGAGACCCAGTACTTC; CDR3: CASSGMGQGGETQYF
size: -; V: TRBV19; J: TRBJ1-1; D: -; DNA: TGTGCCAGTAGTCTGAGACAGGCTGAAGCTTTCTTT; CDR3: CASSLRQAEAFF
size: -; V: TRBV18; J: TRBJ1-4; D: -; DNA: TGTGCCAGCTCACCACGGGCCGCAACTAATGAAAAACTGTTTTTT; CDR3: CASSPRAATNEKLFF
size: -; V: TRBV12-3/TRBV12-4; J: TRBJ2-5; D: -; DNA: TGTGCCAGCAGTTTAATTAGGGGAGAGACCCAGTACTTC; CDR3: CASSLIRGETQYF
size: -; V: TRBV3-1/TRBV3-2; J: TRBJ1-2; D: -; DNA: TGTGCCAGCAAAAGGGAGTCGGGCTATGGCTACACCTTC; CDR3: CASKRESGYGYTF
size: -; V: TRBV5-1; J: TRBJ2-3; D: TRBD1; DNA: TGCGCCAGCAGCCTCTCGACAGGGGGTTTCACAGATACGCAGTATTTT; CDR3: CASSLSTGGFTDTQYF
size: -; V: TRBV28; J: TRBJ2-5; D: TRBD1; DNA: TGTGCCAGCACAGACAGGGGGCATCGAGAGACCCAGTACTTC; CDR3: CASTDRGHRETQYF
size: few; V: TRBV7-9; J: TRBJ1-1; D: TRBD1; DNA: TGTGCCAGCAGCCCCGGACAGGAGATGAACACTGAAGCTTTCTTT; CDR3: CASSPGQEMNTEAFF
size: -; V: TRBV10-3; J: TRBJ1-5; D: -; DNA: TGTGCCATCAGTGATGTAAGCAATCAGCCCCAGCATTTT; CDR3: CAISDVSNQPQHF
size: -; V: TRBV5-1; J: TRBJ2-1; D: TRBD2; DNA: TGCGCCAGCAGCTTGGCGGCTAGCGGGGGACGGTTGGATGAGCAGTTCTTC; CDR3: CASSLAASGGRLDEQFF
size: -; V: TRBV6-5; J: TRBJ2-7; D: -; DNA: TGTGCCAGTCGGAGTGCCTACGAGCAGTACTTC; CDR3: CASRSAYEQYF
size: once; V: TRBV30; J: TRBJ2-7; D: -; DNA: TGTGCCTGGAGCCCCCCCGGGACTAGGGGGCGGGAGCAGTACTTC; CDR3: CAWSPPGTRGREQYF
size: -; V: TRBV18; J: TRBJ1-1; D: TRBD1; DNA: TGTGCCAGCTCACCCACAGGGGGCACTGAAGCTTTCTTT; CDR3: CASSPTGGTEAFF
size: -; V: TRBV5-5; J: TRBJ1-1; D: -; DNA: TGTGCCAGCAACTTGTTATCCCGGACTGAAGCTTTCTTT; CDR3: CASNLLSRTEAFF
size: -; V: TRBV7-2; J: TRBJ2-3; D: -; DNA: TGTGCCAGCAGTCTAACAGGTTACAGTCGATGGGGCACAGATACGCAGTATTTT; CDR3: CASSLTGYSRWGTDTQYF
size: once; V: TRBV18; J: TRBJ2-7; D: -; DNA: TGTGCCAGCTCACCAACGAGGGTGAATTACGAGCAGTACTTC; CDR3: CASSPTRVNYEQYF
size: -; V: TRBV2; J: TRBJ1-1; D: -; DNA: TGTGCCAGTTTTGACGGGAATGAAGCTTTCTTT; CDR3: CASFDGNEAFF
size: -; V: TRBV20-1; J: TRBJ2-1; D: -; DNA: TGCAGTGCTAGCGAGAATGAGCAGTTCTTC; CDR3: CSASENEQFF
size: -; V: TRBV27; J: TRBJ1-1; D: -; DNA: TGTGCCAGCAGCCAGTCGCCTAGTTTCATGAACACTGAAGCTTTCTTT; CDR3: CASSQSPSFMNTEAFF
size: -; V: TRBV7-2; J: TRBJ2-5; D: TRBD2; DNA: TGTGCCAGCAGCTTAGAGTGGTTTCCTAGCGGGGGGCTTGAAGAGACCCAGTACTTC; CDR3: CASSLEWFPSGGLEETQYF
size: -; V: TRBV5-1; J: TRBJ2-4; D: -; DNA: TGCGCCAGCAGCTTGGGGACAGCTTTAAACATTCAGTACTTC; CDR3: CASSLGTALNIQYF
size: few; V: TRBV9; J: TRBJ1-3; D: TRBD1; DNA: TGTGCCAGCAGCGCGACAGGGGACGGAAACACCATATATTTT; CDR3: CASSATGDGNTIYF
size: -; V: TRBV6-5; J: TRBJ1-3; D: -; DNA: TGTGCCAGCAGCCTATTCTCTGGAAACACCATATATTTT; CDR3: CASSLFSGNTIYF
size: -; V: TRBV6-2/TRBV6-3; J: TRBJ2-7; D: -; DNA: TGTGCCAGCAGTGCACGGGGCGAGCAGTACTTC; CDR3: CASSARGEQYF
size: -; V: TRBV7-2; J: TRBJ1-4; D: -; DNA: TGTGCCAGCAGCTTATTCCGACAAAGCAATGAAAAACTGTTTTTT; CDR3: CASSLFRQSNEKLFF
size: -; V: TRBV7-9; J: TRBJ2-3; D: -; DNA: TGTGCCAGCAGAGATGCCGGAGATACGCAGTATTTT; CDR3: CASRDAGDTQYF
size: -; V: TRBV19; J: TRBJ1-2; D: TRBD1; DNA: TGTGCCAGTAGTACCCGGACAGGGCCAGACTATGGCTACACCTTC; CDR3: CASSTRTGPDYGYTF
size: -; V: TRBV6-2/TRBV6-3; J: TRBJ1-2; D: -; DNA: TGTGCCAGCAGCGACGTGACAGGAAAAGGCTACACCTTC; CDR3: CASSDVTGKGYTF
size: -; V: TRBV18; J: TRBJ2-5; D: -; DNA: TGTGCCAGCTCACCACTCGGCGGTAACCAAGAGACCCAGTACTTC; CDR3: CASSPLGGNQETQYF
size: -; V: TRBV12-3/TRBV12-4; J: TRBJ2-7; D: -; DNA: TGTGCCAGCAGTGCCGGGTTTAGGGAGCAGTACTTC; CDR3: CASSAGFREQYF
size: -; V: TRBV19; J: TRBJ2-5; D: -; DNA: TGTGCCAGTAGTAATTATTTGGCATCAGAGACCCAGTACTTC; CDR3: CASSNYLASETQYF
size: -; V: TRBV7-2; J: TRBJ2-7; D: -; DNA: TGTGCCAGCAGCTTAGACGGGTTATTTGAGCAGTACTTC; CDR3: CASSLDGLFEQYF
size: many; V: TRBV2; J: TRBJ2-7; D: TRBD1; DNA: TGTGCCAGCGGACAGGGGGCGTACGAGCAGTACTTC; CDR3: CASGQGAYEQYF
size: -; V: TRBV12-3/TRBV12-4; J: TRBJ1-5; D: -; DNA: TGTGCCAGCAGCCTCAACAGGGCTCAGCCCCAGCATTTT; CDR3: CASSLNRAQPQHF
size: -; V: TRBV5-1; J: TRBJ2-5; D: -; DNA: TGCGCCAGCAGCTACCACGGGGAGACCCAGTACTTC; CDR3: CASSYHGETQYF
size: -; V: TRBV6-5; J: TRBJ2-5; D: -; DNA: TGTGCCAGCACCCGGAGGGGGCTTGGGGAGACCCAGTACTTC; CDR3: CASTRRGLGETQYF
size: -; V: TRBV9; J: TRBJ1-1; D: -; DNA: TGTGCCAGCAGCGCCCCGGGGGGTCACACTGAAGCTTTCTTT; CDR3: CASSAPGGHTEAFF
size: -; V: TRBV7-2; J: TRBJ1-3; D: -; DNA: TGTGCCAGCAGCCCAGGACTCGCCCGCACGGGGAACACCATATATTTT; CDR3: CASSPGLARTGNTIYF
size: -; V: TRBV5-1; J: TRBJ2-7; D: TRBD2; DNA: TGCGCCAGCACCTTCGGGACTAGCGGCGACGAGCAGTACTTC; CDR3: CASTFGTSGDEQYF
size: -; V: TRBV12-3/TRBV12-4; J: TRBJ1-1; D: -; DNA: TGTGCCAGCAGAACGGGATCTCCTGAAGCTTTCTTT; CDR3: CASRTGSPEAFF
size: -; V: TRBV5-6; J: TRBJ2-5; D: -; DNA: TGTGCCAGCAGCCCCACTTCTTGGGGGGGCTTGGAGACCCAGTACTTC; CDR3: CASSPTSWGGLETQYF
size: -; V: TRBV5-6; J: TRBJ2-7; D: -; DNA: TGTGCCAGCAGCTTGGTCGGTTCCGAGCAGTACTTC; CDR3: CASSLVGSEQYF
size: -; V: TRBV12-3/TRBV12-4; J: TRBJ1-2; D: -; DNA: TGTGCCAGCAGTTCCCCCGGGGAGGAGGGCTACACCTTC; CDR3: CASSSPGEEGYTF